This T cell receptor (beta chain) was profiled in a study of CD8 T cells in Susac syndrome. TCR beta sequencing was performed on blood CD8+ and CD4+ T cells. The multiple sclerosis control group comprised treatment-naive patients with stable or active relapsing-remitting disease. It was with random hexamers that roughly 0.45 to 1 ug RNA was reverse transcribed. The amplification used immunoSEQ multiplex PCR on TCR beta CDR3; it spanned 54 Vbeta and 13 Jbeta. TCRdb used MiXCR to reprocess the immunoSEQ multiplex PCR reads, holding one entry per CDR3 protein. In the table there are about 280,000 distinct CDR3 sequences, approximately 81% of which are singletons. CDR1 and CDR2 from the germline V gene are DFQATT and SNEGSKA (reference sequence). The CDR3 runs 15 residues. V dropped 0 bases and J dropped 5; count of bases not matched to a gene: 5. General study results and limits: As the study acknowledged, the number of individuals who were part of its TCR sequencing and HLA analysis was relatively small.

This clonotype appeared a single time. What it binds is unknown. Sequencing was done on a sample of CD8+ T cells from PBMCs. V gene TRBV20-1 combines with J gene TRBJ2-2; TRBD2 agrees at 8 bases. The TCR was taken from a human donor with multiple sclerosis. CDR3 sequence: CSARDGSGDTGELFF. The CDR3 nucleotides read TGCAGTGCTAGAGATGGTAGCGGGGATACCGGGGAGCTGTTTTTT.